The 4 T cell receptor beta chains listed next were all sequenced from one sample in a study of identical twins. MiXCR was run by TCRdb on the 5' RACE reads, yielding one entry per CDR3 protein. The sample yields some 320,000 distinct CDR3 sequences, 12% seen once. These data were also filed under a second study, of yellow fever vaccine responses in identical twins.

Specimen: CD8+ T cells sorted from blood. These receptors were obtained from a woman younger than 35 in good health.

The chain uses TRBV27 and TRBJ2-3; D might be TRBD1 or TRBD2, each matching 5 bases. The CDR3 is 14 amino acids. The germline V and J ends were trimmed by 5 bases and 4 bases, with 13 bases remaining between them. Germline V gives CDR1 MNHEY, CDR2 SMNVEV (reference sequence). The CDR3 sequence: CASSPGTPPDTQYF. The CDR3 DNA reads TGTGCCAGCAGTCCCGGGACCCCGCCAGATACGCAGTATTTT.

V and J are TRBV5-1 and TRBJ1-2; maybe TRBD1 (5 bases). CDR1 and CDR2 from the germline V gene are SGHRS and YFSETQ. The CDR3 runs to 14 residues. Trimming removed 4 bases at V and 0 bases at J, with 10 bases between. In DNA, the CDR3 is TGCGCCAGCAGCGGGGCCGTCGCTAACTATGGCTACACCTTC. It yields the protein CASSGAVANYGYTF.

The rearrangement joins TRBV5-1 to TRBJ2-7; a weak D match, TRBD1 (5 bases). Germline values: CDR1 SGHRS, CDR2 YFSETQ. The V end lost 2 bases, the J end lost 2 bases, and 14 bases lay between the germline ends. The length of the CDR3 is 15 residues. The CDR3, as DNA: TGCGCCAGCAGCTTACGACAGAGTCTCCCCTACGAGCAGTACTTC. Translating gives CASSLRQSLPYEQYF.

This clonotype was counted between two and nine times. The rearrangement links TRBV5-1 to TRBJ2-7, with TRBD1 as a possible D gene (6 bases). The V end was cut by 3 bases, the J end by 3 bases, with 19 bases between. CDR1 is SGHRS and CDR2 is YFSETQ in the germline V gene. The length of the CDR3 is 16 residues. The CDR3: CASSCRDTFVYYEQYV. The CDR3 DNA is TGCGCCAGCAGCTGCCGGGACACCTTTGTTTACTACGAGCAGTACGTC.